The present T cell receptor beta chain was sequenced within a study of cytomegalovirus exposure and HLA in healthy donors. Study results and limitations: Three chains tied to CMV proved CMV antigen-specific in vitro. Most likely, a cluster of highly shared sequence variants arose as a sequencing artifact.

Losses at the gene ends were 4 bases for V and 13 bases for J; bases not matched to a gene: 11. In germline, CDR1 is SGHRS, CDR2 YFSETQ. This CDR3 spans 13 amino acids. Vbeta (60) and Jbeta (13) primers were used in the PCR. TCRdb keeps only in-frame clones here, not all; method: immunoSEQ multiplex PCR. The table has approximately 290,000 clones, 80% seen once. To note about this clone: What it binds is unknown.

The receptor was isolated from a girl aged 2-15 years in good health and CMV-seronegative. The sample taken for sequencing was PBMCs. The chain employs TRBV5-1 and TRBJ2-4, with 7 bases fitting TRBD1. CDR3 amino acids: CASSDENDRDQYF. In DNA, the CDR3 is TGCGCCAGCAGCGACGAAAACGACAGGGACCAGTACTTC. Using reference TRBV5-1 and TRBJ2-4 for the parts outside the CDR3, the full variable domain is KAGVTQTPRYLIKTRGQQVTLSCSPISGHRSVSWYQQTPGQGLQFLFEYFSETQRNKGNFPGRFSGRQFSNSRSEMNVSTLELGDSALYLCASSDENDRDQYFGAGTRLSVL.